This TCR beta chain was observed in a study of T cell responses to AZD1222 COVID-19 vaccine. Study results and caveats: Sampled repertoires all dated from after the peak T cell response. Just 5 to 7 people given AZD1222 tested seropositive at baseline.

A remark on this clone: What it recognizes is unknown.

Germline lookup yields CDR1 KGHDR and CDR2 SFDVKD. Between the trimmed V and J ends, which lost 1 base and 0 bases, there was a span of 9 bases. This CDR3 has 16 residues. Clones were read by immunoSEQ multiplex PCR, and TCRdb kept only the in-frame ones, dropping some. The table shows approximately 130,000 clones, with 80% to 95% occurring only once. The receptor's source is an adult in good health. V and J are TRBV24-1 and TRBJ2-4; D remains unclear. The sample consisted of peripheral blood, taken on day 0 of AZD1222 vaccination. The CDR3 DNA reads as TGTGCCACCAGTGATTTAACAGATATAGCCAAAAACATTCAGTACTTC. Amino acid sequence: CATSDLTDIAKNIQYF.